Below, 22 T cell receptor beta chains from the same sample are listed, as sequenced in a study of control samples from healthy donors and cancer patients. Produced via immunoSEQ multiplex PCR; TCRdb's table is partial and in-frame only. Among some 150,000 clones listed, less than 95% were seen once. The sequencing input was blood. These receptor sequences come from a man aged 18 to 29 in good health.

This clone was counted a single time. The J gene is TRBJ1-2, the V gene TRBV7-9; the D is unclear. Germline V CDR1 and CDR2: SEHNR, FQNEAQ (reference sequence). V was clipped by 1 base and J by 1 base, with 7 bases between them. CDR3 size: 14 residues. CDR3 nucleotides: TGTGCCAGCAGCTTAGGGGTCGGTAACTATGGCTACACCTTC. It yields the protein CASSLGVGNYGYTF.

In nucleotides, the CDR3 is TGTGCCAGCAGCTTAAACAGGGGCGTTAGGGAGACCCAGTACTTC. It translates to CASSLNRGVRETQYF. V is TRBV7-9 and J is TRBJ2-5; the match to TRBD1 covers 7 bases. Trimming took 2 bases from V and 5 from J; bases not matched to a gene: 8. Germline lookup yields CDR1 SEHNR and CDR2 FQNEAQ (reference sequence). This CDR3 is built from 15 residues.

The rearrangement links TRBV7-9 to TRBJ1-2, with 8 bases aligning to TRBD1. The V and J ends lost 2 bases and 8 bases, in that order; junction bases with no gene match: 16. Germline CDR1 and CDR2: SEHNR and FQNEAQ (reference sequence). The length of the CDR3 is 17 residues. CDR3 loop: CASSLSPAGQGAGGYTF. The DNA for the CDR3 is TGTGCCAGCAGCTTAAGTCCGGCGGGGCAGGGGGCTGGCGGCTACACCTTC.

V usage is TRBV6-5 and J usage is TRBJ2-5, with 8 bases that match TRBD1. This CDR3 contains 15 residues. V was pared by 4 bases and J by 4 bases, with 8 bases of the junction left unmatched. Germline CDR1 reads MNHEY; CDR2 reads SVGAGI. The CDR3 nucleotides are TGTGCCAGCAGTTCAGGGGGCGCCCCGGGAGAGACCCAGTACTTC. Translating gives CASSSGGAPGETQYF.

This chain uses TRBV20-1 with TRBJ2-3, with 12 bases that match TRBD2. The CDR3 sequence is 15 residues long. V was clipped by 3 bases and J by 1 base; unmatched bases: 2. In germline, CDR1 is DFQATT, CDR2 SNEGSKA (reference sequence). CDR3 loop: CSASRTSGGTDTQYF. The DNA for the CDR3 is TGCAGTGCTAGTCGGACTAGCGGGGGCACAGATACGCAGTATTTT.

V usage is TRBV9 and J usage is TRBJ1-2, with D maybe TRBD1 (5 bases). Germline V CDR1 and CDR2: SGDLS, YYNGEE. Trimming pared 4 bases from V and 0 bases from J, leaving 13 bases between. CDR3 length: 15 residues. For the CDR3, the DNA is TGTGCCAGCAGCAAAGAGGACATCACTAACTATGGCTACACCTTC. This codes for CASSKEDITNYGYTF.

The rearrangement links TRBV11-1 to TRBJ2-4; no definite D call. Looked up from germline, CDR1 is SGHAT and CDR2 is FQDESV (reference sequence). The CDR3 runs to 14 residues. Trimming took 5 bases from V and 3 from J, leaving 11 bases between them. The CDR3 reads CASSLGSGKNIQYF. As DNA, the CDR3 is TGTGCCAGCAGCCTGGGATCGGGCAAAAACATTCAGTACTTC.

The chain employs TRBV6-6 and TRBJ1-6; D might be TRBD1 (6 bases). Trimming left V 6 bases short and J 0 bases short, with 9 bases between. The CDR3 covers 15 residues. The germline V gene has CDR1 MNHNY and CDR2 SVGAGI (reference sequence). The CDR3 sequence: CASSMTGSYNSPLHF. For the CDR3, the DNA is TGTGCCAGCAGCATGACAGGCTCCTATAATTCACCCCTCCACTTT.

The sample holds a few counts of this clone. Other DNA sequences of this sample code for an identical CDR3. This chain joins TRBV6-1 and TRBJ1-5; no reliable D call. The germline V gene encodes CDR1 MNHNS and CDR2 SASEGT. This CDR3 contains 12 residues. Trimming cost V 3 bases and J 0 bases, with 0 bases left between them. CDR3 loop: CASSDSNQPQHF. DNA of the CDR3: TGTGCCAGCAGTGATAGCAATCAGCCCCAGCATTTT.

The count of this clone is one. The V gene is TRBV27, the J gene TRBJ2-4; no firm D call. The V and J ends lost 6 bases and 0 bases respectively, with 12 bases between them. The CDR3 runs 15 residues. From germline, CDR1 is MNHEY and CDR2 SMNVEV (reference sequence). The CDR3 reads CASRAIRTAKNIQYF. The DNA for the CDR3 is TGTGCCAGCAGGGCTATTAGGACAGCCAAAAACATTCAGTACTTC.

This clone has just one count. The rearrangement links TRBV11-2 to TRBJ2-7; D unclear. CDR1 is SGHAT, CDR2 FQNNGV, per germline. V gave up 1 base and J gave up 2 bases, with 9 bases separating them. The CDR3 is 14 residues long. DNA of the CDR3: TGTGCCAGCAGCTTAGGCCAGACCACCTACGAGCAGTACTTC. It encodes CASSLGQTTYEQYF.

This chain joins TRBV28 and TRBJ1-6; D remains ambiguous. Germline V gene sequence: CDR1 MDHEN, CDR2 SYDVKM. CDR3 size: 13 residues. The ends were cut back, 7 bases at V and 7 bases at J, with 11 bases in the middle. CDR3 residues: CASNPGRNSPLHF. The CDR3 nucleotides are TGTGCCAGCAACCCCGGGCGGAATTCACCCCTCCACTTT.

This clone showed up just once. The J gene is TRBJ1-3, the V gene TRBV7-2; D unclear. Trimming pared 1 base from V and 0 bases from J, leaving 4 bases between. This CDR3 contains 14 residues. Germline V lookup: CDR1 SGHTA, CDR2 FQGNSA. The CDR3, as DNA: TGTGCCAGCAGCTTAGGCATCTCTGGAAACACCATATATTTT. This encodes CASSLGISGNTIYF.

Here the CDR3 reads CATSRNRASNSPLHF. CDR3 in DNA: TGTGCCACCAGCAGGAACAGGGCTTCCAATTCACCCCTCCACTTT. The chain recombines TRBV15 with TRBJ1-6; a weak D match, TRBD1 (6 bases). The ends were cut back, 3 bases at V and 7 bases at J, with 13 bases in the middle. The CDR3 is made up of 15 amino acids. Germline CDR1 LNHNV, CDR2 YYDKDF (reference sequence).

This clone was counted a few times. This sequence joins TRBV9 and TRBJ1-5, with D perhaps TRBD1 (6 bases). From germline, CDR1 is SGDLS and CDR2 YYNGEE. The CDR3 spans 13 residues. The V and J ends lost 3 bases and 7 bases respectively, with 11 bases between them. The CDR3 is CASSGQVGQPQHF. CDR3 bases: TGTGCCAGCAGCGGACAGGTTGGGCAGCCCCAGCATTTT. Based on the CDR3 plus reference TRBV9 and TRBJ1-5, the full variable domain is DSGVTQTPKHLITATGQRVTLRCSPRSGDLSVYWYQQSLDQGLQFLIQYYNGEERAKGNILERFSAQQFPDLHSELNLSSLELGDSALYFCASSGQVGQPQHFGDGTRLSIL.

V gene TRBV5-1 combines with J gene TRBJ2-3; D may be TRBD1 (6 bases). Germline V CDR1 and CDR2: SGHRS, YFSETQ. The CDR3 loop spans 15 amino acids. The germline V and J ends were trimmed by 8 bases and 2 bases, with 18 bases remaining between them. CDR3 residues: CASTTGTLTTDTQYF. The CDR3 bases are TGCGCCAGTACGACAGGAACCCTTACCACAGATACGCAGTATTTT.

The rearrangement links TRBV14 to TRBJ2-1, with 7 bases matching TRBD2. J was trimmed by 4 bases and V by 4 bases; bases with no gene match: 4. The CDR3 runs 14 residues. CDR1 is SGHDN, CDR2 FVKESK, per germline. CDR3 sequence reads: CASSRAGVYNEQFF. The CDR3, as DNA: TGTGCCAGCAGCCGGGCGGGGGTATACAATGAGCAGTTCTTC.

The gene calls are TRBV30 and TRBJ2-4, with TRBD1 matching 9 bases. Germline CDR1 and CDR2: GTSNPN and SVGIG (reference sequence). The CDR3 length is 16 residues. The V segment lost 0 bases and the J segment 0 bases; nucleotides outside the gene matches: 3. For the CDR3, the DNA is TGTGCCTGGAGTGTGGGGACAGGGCTAGCCAAAAACATTCAGTACTTC. Amino acids: CAWSVGTGLAKNIQYF.

The CDR3 DNA reads TGCAGCGTGAGGACCACAGGTTTCTGGGACACTGAAGCTTTCTTT. It codes for CSVRTTGFWDTEAFF. This rearrangement joins TRBV29-1 to TRBJ1-1, with D perhaps TRBD1 (5 bases). Deletions cut 6 bases from V and 3 bases from J, with 20 bases between. Germline assignment: CDR1 SQVTM and CDR2 ANQGSEA. The length of the CDR3 is 15 residues.

This clone occurred once. The chain is built from TRBV30 and TRBJ2-1; D is undetermined. This CDR3 is built from 10 residues. Between the trimmed V and J ends, which lost 0 bases and 7 bases, there was a span of 1 base. CDR1 is GTSNPN, CDR2 SVGIG, per germline (reference sequence). The CDR3 nucleotides read TGTGCCTGGAGTGTAAATGAGCAGTTCTTC. Amino acids: CAWSVNEQFF. The full variable domain, in which reference TRBV30 and TRBJ2-1 provide the parts outside the CDR3, is SQTIHQWPATLVQPVGSPLSLECTVEGTSNPNLYWYRQAAGRGLQLLFYSVGIGQISSEVPQNLSASRPQDRQFILSSKKLLLSDSGFYLCAWSVNEQFFGPGTRLTVL.

Here the CDR3 DNA reads TGTGCCAGCAGCCGTGGACAGGGGGGCTATGGCTACACCTTC. It translates to CASSRGQGGYGYTF. The V and J genes are TRBV6-5 and TRBJ1-2, with 10 bases lining up with TRBD1. The CDR3 spans 14 residues. The V and J ends lost 6 bases and 4 bases, in that order; junction bases with no gene match: 5. The germline V gene encodes CDR1 MNHEY and CDR2 SVGAGI.

The sample holds a few counts of this clone. The gene calls are TRBV19 and TRBJ1-2, with D tentatively TRBD1 (6 bases). The ends were cut back, 10 bases at V and 8 bases at J, with 23 bases in the middle. CDR1 and CDR2 from the germline V gene are LNHDA and SQIVND (reference sequence). The CDR3 consists of 14 residues. The CDR3 bases are TGTGCCACCACCGAATTAACGGGACAACGAGGCTACACCTTC. Its protein product is CATTELTGQRGYTF.